The 21 T cell receptor beta chains reported below all come from one sample, sequenced in a study of T-cell reconstitution after alpha-beta-depleted transplantation in children. Unique molecular identifiers were used in preparing the TCRbeta library. TCRdb re-called the PCR reads with MiXCR, one entry per CDR3 protein. The sample contains 500,000 or so distinct CDR3 sequences, 30% to 35% of which appear only once. Material: PBMCs from the stem cell graft donor, obtained from the stem cell graft. The receptors shown here come from a human donor who donated a stem cell graft to a child with aplastic anemia.

The chain employs TRBV7-2 and TRBJ1-6; D might be TRBD1 (5 bases). Trimming pared 4 bases from V and 0 bases from J, leaving 10 bases between. The germline gives CDR1 SGHTA, CDR2 FQGNSA. The CDR3 has 16 amino acids. The CDR3 here is CASSSDSSSYNSPLHF. CDR3 coding DNA: TGTGCCAGCAGCTCCGACAGTAGCTCCTATAATTCACCCCTCCACTTT.

This chain connects TRBV12-3 or TRBV12-4 to TRBJ1-4; 7 positions match TRBD1. J was trimmed by 7 bases and V by 2 bases; bases with no gene match: 7. The CDR3 has 15 residues. The chain's CDR3 is CASSLRQGSGEKLFF. The CDR3 region has the DNA TGTGCCAGCAGTTTAAGACAGGGTAGCGGTGAAAAACTGTTTTTT.

This clonotype turned up a few times. The rearrangement links TRBV6-6 to TRBJ1-6, with 7 bases fitting TRBD1. Per the germline V gene, CDR1 is MNHNY and CDR2 is SVGAGI (reference sequence). This CDR3 region has 13 residues. The V and J ends lost 10 bases and 6 bases, in that order; junction bases with no gene match: 6. The CDR3 sequence is CATSGQFNSPLHF. The CDR3 coding sequence is TGTGCCACTTCGGGACAGTTTAATTCACCCCTCCACTTT.

The chain uses TRBV7-2 and TRBJ2-5; no clear D gene. This CDR3 contains 12 residues. Trimming took off 6 bases at V and 7 bases at J, with 12 bases between the two ends. Germline V gene data show CDR1 as SGHTA and CDR2 as FQGNSA. The CDR3 loop reads CASSFYSGTQYF. Written as DNA, the CDR3 is TGTGCCAGCAGTTTTTACTCGGGGACCCAGTACTTC.

This chain connects TRBV7-9 to TRBJ1-4; TRBD1 matches at 8 bases. The CDR3 loop spans 15 amino acids. Trimming took 5 bases from V and 7 from J; bases not matched to a gene: 9. CDR1 and CDR2 from the germline V gene are SEHNR and FQNEAQ (reference sequence). CDR3 in amino acids: CASSARTGTVEKLFF. The DNA of the CDR3 is TGTGCCAGCAGCGCTCGGACAGGGACGGTTGAAAAACTGTTTTTT.

This clonotype was recorded a few times. The chain uses TRBV7-9 and TRBJ2-1, with 13 bases matching TRBD2. V shed 5 bases, J shed 0 bases, and the junction held 4 bases outside the gene matches. Germline V lookup: CDR1 SEHNR, CDR2 FQNEAQ (reference sequence). The CDR3 length is 17 residues. For the CDR3, the DNA is TGTGCCAGCAGCACACGGACTAGCGGGAGCTCCTACAATGAGCAGTTCTTC. This translates into CASSTRTSGSSYNEQFF.

V is TRBV29-1 and J is TRBJ2-1; unclear D gene. Trimming pared 3 bases from V and 5 bases from J, leaving 14 bases between. Germline V gene sequence: CDR1 SQVTM, CDR2 ANQGSEA. This CDR3 is 14 amino acids long. The CDR3 nucleotides are TGCAGCGTTGATAACAGATACACCAACAATGAGCAGTTCTTC. This codes for CSVDNRYTNNEQFF.

Only one count was recorded for this clonotype. The chain combines TRBV6-1 with TRBJ2-7; 7 bases match TRBD1. Germline lookup yields CDR1 MNHNS and CDR2 SASEGT. This CDR3 spans 13 amino acids. J lost 6 bases, V lost 6 bases, and 8 bases had no gene match. CDR3: CASRAGTVSEQYF. CDR3 in DNA: TGTGCCAGCAGGGCCGGGACAGTAAGCGAGCAGTACTTC.

This rearrangement joins TRBV9 to TRBJ1-1, with D perhaps TRBD1 (6 bases). Germline CDR1 and CDR2: SGDLS and YYNGEE. CDR3 length equals 14 residues. V shed 5 bases and J shed 1 base, with 12 bases lying between them. The CDR3 here is CASRPRGENTEAFF. Here the CDR3 DNA reads TGTGCCAGCAGACCCAGGGGCGAGAACACTGAAGCTTTCTTT.

In its sample, this clonotype was seen many times. In nucleotides, the CDR3 is TGTGCCAGCAGCTCGACAGGGAACACCGGGGAGCTGTTTTTT. It specifies CASSSTGNTGELFF. The chain recombines TRBV6-1 with TRBJ2-2, with D possibly being TRBD1 (6 bases). The V gene's germline CDR1 is MNHNS and CDR2 SASEGT. V dropped 6 bases and J dropped 1 base, with 9 bases sitting between them. This CDR3 is 14 amino acids long.

The genes are TRBV5-1 and TRBJ2-3; possibly TRBD1 or TRBD2 for D (5 bases each). CDR3 length equals 12 residues. Trimming left V 4 bases short and J 6 bases short, with 9 bases between. Germline CDR1 and CDR2: SGHRS and YFSETQ. CDR3 DNA sequence: TGCGCCAGCAGCACCAGGGAGGATACGCAGTATTTT. Translating it yields CASSTREDTQYF.

This clonotype was seen a few times. The chain is built from TRBV12-3 or TRBV12-4 and TRBJ1-1; D gene ambiguous. V was pared by 2 bases and J by 9 bases, with 13 bases between. The CDR3 runs 13 residues. The CDR3 bases are TGTGCCAGCAGTTTACGGGGAGTGTTGAAAGCTTTCTTT. Amino acid sequence: CASSLRGVLKAFF.

The V call is TRBV12-3 or TRBV12-4, the J call TRBJ2-7, with D perhaps matching TRBD2 (6 bases). This CDR3 contains 14 residues. With 3 bases removed from V and 7 bases from J, the gap between germline ends came to 16 bases. CDR3 sequence (DNA): TGTGCCAGCAGTTTCCCTAGGACCGGGGGAGAGCAGTACGTC. It is translated as CASSFPRTGGEQYV.

The V and J genes are TRBV30 and TRBJ2-1; D is undetermined. The V gene lost 4 bases and the J gene lost 8 bases, with 0 bases spanning the gap. The CDR3 has 8 amino acids. From germline, CDR1 is GTSNPN and CDR2 SVGIG (reference sequence). CDR3 in amino acids: CAWNEQFF. In DNA form, the CDR3 reads TGTGCCTGGAATGAGCAGTTCTTC. Variable domain in full (rest from reference TRBV30 and TRBJ2-1): SQTIHQWPATLVQPVGSPLSLECTVEGTSNPNLYWYRQAAGRGLQLLFYSVGIGQISSEVPQNLSASRPQDRQFILSSKKLLLSDSGFYLCAWNEQFFGPGTRLTVL.

The V and J genes are TRBV6-2 or TRBV6-3 and TRBJ2-5; D is undetermined. Looked up from germline, CDR1 is MNHEY and CDR2 is SVGEGT. The length of the CDR3 is 15 residues. The V end lost 2 bases, the J end lost 3 bases, and 13 bases lay between the germline ends. CDR3 loop: CASSYLGGKEETQYF. CDR3 sequence (DNA): TGTGCCAGCAGTTACCTCGGCGGCAAGGAAGAGACCCAGTACTTC.

The chain combines TRBV6-1 with TRBJ1-5, with 8 bases lining up with TRBD1. The CDR3 totals 14 residues. V lost 6 bases, J lost 5 bases, and 6 bases stayed unmatched. The germline V gene has CDR1 MNHNS and CDR2 SASEGT. The CDR3 protein is CASRSGGADQPQHF. The CDR3, as DNA: TGTGCCAGCAGATCAGGGGGCGCCGATCAGCCCCAGCATTTT.

The sample holds many counts of this clonotype. The CDR3 region has the DNA TGCAGTGCTCGAAACTCTGGAAACACCATATATTTT. It is translated as CSARNSGNTIYF. This sequence joins TRBV20-1 and TRBJ1-3; D gene ambiguous. The germline V gene encodes CDR1 DFQATT and CDR2 SNEGSKA (reference sequence). CDR3 length: 12 amino acids. Between the trimmed V and J ends, which lost 5 bases and 0 bases, there was a span of 5 bases.

This clonotype has only a few counts. The gene calls are TRBV6-5 and TRBJ2-2; perhaps TRBD2 as D (6 bases). The CDR3 runs 15 residues. V shed 2 bases and J shed 0 bases, with 7 bases lying between them. CDR1 is MNHEY and CDR2 is SVGAGI in the germline V gene. The CDR3 nucleotides read TGTGCCAGCAGTTACGGGACTCCGAACACCGGGGAGCTGTTTTTT. Its protein product is CASSYGTPNTGELFF.

This clonotype was observed a few times. The V gene is TRBV18, the J gene TRBJ1-1, with D hard to call. Germline V CDR1 and CDR2: KGHSH, LQKENI. Trimming cost V 4 bases and J 0 bases, with 15 bases left between them. The CDR3 is 16 amino acids. CDR3 sequence: CASSQSDPGMNTEAFF. CDR3 bases: TGTGCCAGCTCACAGTCGGACCCGGGGATGAACACTGAAGCTTTCTTT.

This clonotype was counted between two and nine times. The chain employs TRBV11-2 and TRBJ2-1; TRBD2 aligns across 13 bases. V was clipped by 3 bases and J by 8 bases; unmatched bases: 13. This CDR3 spans 18 amino acids. Germline V gives CDR1 SGHAT, CDR2 FQNNGV. The CDR3 is CASSFRRLAGGLGDEQFF. CDR3 DNA sequence: TGTGCCAGCAGCTTTCGTCGACTAGCGGGAGGTCTAGGTGATGAGCAGTTCTTC.

The sample holds a few counts of this clonotype. V usage is TRBV5-1 and J usage is TRBJ2-1; tentatively, D is TRBD1 or TRBD2 (5 bases each). Trimming left V 7 bases short and J 4 bases short, with 15 bases between. The germline CDR1 and CDR2 sequences are SGHRS and YFSETQ. The CDR3 has 14 amino acids. The CDR3 DNA reads as TGCGCCAGCGGGGACGGAACCGCGTACAATGAGCAGTTCTTC. It encodes CASGDGTAYNEQFF.